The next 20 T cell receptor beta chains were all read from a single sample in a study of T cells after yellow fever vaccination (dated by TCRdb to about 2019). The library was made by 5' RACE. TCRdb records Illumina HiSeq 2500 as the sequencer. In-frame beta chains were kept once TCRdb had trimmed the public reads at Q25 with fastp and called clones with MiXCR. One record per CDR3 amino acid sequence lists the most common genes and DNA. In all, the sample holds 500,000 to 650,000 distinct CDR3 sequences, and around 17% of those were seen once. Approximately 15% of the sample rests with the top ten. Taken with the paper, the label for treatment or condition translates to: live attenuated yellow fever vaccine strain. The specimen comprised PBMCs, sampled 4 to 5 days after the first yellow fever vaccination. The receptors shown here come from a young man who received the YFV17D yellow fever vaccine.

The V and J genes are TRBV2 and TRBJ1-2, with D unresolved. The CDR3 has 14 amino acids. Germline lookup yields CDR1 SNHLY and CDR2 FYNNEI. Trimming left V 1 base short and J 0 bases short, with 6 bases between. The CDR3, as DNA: TGTGCCAGCAGTGAAGGCGGAACTAACTATGGCTACACCTTC. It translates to CASSEGGTNYGYTF.

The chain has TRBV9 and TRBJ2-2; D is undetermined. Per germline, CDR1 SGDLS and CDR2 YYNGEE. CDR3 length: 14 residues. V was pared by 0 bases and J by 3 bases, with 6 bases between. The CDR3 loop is CASSVATYTGELFF. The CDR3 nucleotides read TGTGCCAGCAGCGTAGCTACTTACACCGGGGAGCTGTTTTTT.

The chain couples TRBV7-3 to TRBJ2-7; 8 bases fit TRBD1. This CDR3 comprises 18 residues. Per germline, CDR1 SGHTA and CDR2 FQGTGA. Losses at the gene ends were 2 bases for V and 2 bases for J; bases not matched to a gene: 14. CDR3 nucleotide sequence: TGTGCCAGCAGCTTAGAAGCGTCGCTGGACAGGGACCCCTACGAGCAGTACTTC. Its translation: CASSLEASLDRDPYEQYF.

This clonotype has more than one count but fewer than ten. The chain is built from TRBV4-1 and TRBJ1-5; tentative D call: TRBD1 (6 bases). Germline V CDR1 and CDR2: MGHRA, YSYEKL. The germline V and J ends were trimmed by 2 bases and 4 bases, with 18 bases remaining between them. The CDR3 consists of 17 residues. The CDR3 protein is CASSQSSPGVLNQPQHF. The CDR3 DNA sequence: TGCGCCAGCAGCCAAAGTTCCCCAGGGGTCTTAAATCAGCCCCAGCATTTT.

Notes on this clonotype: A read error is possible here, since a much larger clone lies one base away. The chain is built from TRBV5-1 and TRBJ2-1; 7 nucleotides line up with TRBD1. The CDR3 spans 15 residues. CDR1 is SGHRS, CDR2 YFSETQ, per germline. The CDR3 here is CASSLGTGSYIEQFF. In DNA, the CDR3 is TGCGCCAGCAGCTTGGGGACAGGATCCTACATTGAGCAGTTCTTC.

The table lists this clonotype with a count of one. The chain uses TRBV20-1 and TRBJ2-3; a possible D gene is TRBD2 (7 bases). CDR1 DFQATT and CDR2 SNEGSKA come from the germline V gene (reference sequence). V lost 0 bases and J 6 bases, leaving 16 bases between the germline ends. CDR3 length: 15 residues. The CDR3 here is CSARDGGGPPDTQYF. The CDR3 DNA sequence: TGCAGTGCTAGAGATGGGGGGGGGCCACCGGATACGCAGTATTTT.

In DNA, the CDR3 is TGCGCCAGCAGCCAGGGGGAGCACTCCTACGAGCAGTACTTC. The encoded protein is CASSQGEHSYEQYF. The chain uses TRBV4-3 and TRBJ2-7; D could derive from TRBD1 or TRBD2 (5 bases each). There are 14 residues in the CDR3. V was pared by 3 bases and J by 0 bases, with 9 bases between. CDR1 and CDR2 from the germline V gene are LGHNA and YSLEER.

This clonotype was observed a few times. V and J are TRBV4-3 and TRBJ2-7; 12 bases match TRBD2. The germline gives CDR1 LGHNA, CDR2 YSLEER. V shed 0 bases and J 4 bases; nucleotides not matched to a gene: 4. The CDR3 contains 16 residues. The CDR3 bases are TGCGCCAGCAGCCAAGAGGCTCTAGCGGGGGGGTACGAGCAGTACTTC. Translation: CASSQEALAGGYEQYF.

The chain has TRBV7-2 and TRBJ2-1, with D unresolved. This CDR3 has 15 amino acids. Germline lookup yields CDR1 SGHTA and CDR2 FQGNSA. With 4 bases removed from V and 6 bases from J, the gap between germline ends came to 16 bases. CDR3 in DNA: TGTGCCAGCAGCTCTCACCGACTTTCCGGCAATGAGCAGTTCTTC. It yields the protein CASSSHRLSGNEQFF.

CDR3 in DNA: TGCGCCAGCAGCCAAGATCAAGTCCGGGGGAAGCAGACCCAGTACTTC. This encodes CASSQDQVRGKQTQYF. This rearrangement joins TRBV4-3 to TRBJ2-5; D might be TRBD2 (6 bases). This CDR3 is 16 amino acids long. The germline V gene has CDR1 LGHNA and CDR2 YSLEER. V was pared by 0 bases and J by 6 bases, with 17 bases between.

The CDR3 spells CASSFNRGGGTDTQYF. The CDR3 nucleotides read TGTGCCAGCAGCTTCAACCGCGGGGGGGGGACGGATACGCAGTATTTT. The rearrangement joins TRBV5-4 to TRBJ2-3, with 9 bases lining up with TRBD2. The CDR3 has 16 residues. Germline V gene lookup returns CDR1 SGHNT and CDR2 YYREEE (reference sequence). Trimming cost V 2 bases and J 6 bases; bases outside gene matches: 10.

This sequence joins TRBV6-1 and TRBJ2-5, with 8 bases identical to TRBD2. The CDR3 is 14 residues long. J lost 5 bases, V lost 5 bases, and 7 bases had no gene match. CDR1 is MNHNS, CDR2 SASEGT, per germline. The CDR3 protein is CASSQGTSRETQYF. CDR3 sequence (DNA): TGTGCCAGCAGTCAGGGGACTAGTCGGGAGACCCAGTACTTC.

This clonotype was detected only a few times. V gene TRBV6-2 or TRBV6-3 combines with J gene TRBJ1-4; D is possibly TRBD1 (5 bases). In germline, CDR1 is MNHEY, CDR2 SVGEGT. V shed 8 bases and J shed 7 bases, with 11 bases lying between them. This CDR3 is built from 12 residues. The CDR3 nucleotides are TGTGCCAGCCGCCGACAGCCTGAAAAACTGTTTTTT. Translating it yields CASRRQPEKLFF.

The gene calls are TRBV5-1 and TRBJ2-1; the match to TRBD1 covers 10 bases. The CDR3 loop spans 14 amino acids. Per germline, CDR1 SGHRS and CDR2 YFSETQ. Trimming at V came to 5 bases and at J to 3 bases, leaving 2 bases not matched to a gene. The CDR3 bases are TGCGCCAGCAGGACAGGGGGCATCTACAATGAGCAGTTCTTC. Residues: CASRTGGIYNEQFF.

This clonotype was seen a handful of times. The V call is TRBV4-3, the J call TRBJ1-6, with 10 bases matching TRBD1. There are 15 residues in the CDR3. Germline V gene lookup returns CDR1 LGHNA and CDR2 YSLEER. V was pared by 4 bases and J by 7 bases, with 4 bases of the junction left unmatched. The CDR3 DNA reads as TGCGCCAGCAGCCGGGGACAGGGGTGGAATTCACCCCTCCACTTT. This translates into CASSRGQGWNSPLHF.

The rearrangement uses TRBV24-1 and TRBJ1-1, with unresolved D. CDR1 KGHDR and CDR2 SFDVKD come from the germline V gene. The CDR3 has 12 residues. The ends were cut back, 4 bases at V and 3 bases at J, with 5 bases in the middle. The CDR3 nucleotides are TGTGCCACCAGTGACCCGGACACTGAAGCTTTCTTT. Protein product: CATSDPDTEAFF.

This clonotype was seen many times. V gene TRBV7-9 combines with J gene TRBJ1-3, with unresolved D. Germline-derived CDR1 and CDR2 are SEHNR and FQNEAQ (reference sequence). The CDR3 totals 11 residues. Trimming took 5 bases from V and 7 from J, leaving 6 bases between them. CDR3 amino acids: CASSPANTIYF. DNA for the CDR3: TGTGCCAGCAGCCCTGCGAACACCATATATTTT.

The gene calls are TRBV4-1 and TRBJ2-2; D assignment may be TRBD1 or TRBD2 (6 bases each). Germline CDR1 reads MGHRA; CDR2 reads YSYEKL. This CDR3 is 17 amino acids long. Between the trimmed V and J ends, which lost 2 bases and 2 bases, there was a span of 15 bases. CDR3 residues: CASSQSPGGPNTGELFF. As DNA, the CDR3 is TGCGCCAGCAGCCAAAGCCCCGGGGGCCCAAACACCGGGGAGCTGTTTTTT.

CDR3 nucleotide sequence: TGTGCCAGCAGCCCCTGGACTAGCGGGGGCACCGGGGAGCTGTTTTTT. Translating it yields CASSPWTSGGTGELFF. The genes are TRBV11-3 and TRBJ2-2; the match to TRBD2 covers 13 bases. CDR1 is SGHNT, CDR2 YENEEA, per germline. The CDR3 is made up of 16 amino acids. Unmatched junction bases numbered 4, after V lost 5 bases and J lost 4 bases.

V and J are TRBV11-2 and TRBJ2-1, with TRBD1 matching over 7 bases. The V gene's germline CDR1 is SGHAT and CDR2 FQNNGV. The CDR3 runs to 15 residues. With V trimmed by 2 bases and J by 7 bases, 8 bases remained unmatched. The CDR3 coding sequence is TGTGCCAGCAGCTTATGGATCGTACAGGGGAATGAGCAGTTCTTC. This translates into CASSLWIVQGNEQFF.